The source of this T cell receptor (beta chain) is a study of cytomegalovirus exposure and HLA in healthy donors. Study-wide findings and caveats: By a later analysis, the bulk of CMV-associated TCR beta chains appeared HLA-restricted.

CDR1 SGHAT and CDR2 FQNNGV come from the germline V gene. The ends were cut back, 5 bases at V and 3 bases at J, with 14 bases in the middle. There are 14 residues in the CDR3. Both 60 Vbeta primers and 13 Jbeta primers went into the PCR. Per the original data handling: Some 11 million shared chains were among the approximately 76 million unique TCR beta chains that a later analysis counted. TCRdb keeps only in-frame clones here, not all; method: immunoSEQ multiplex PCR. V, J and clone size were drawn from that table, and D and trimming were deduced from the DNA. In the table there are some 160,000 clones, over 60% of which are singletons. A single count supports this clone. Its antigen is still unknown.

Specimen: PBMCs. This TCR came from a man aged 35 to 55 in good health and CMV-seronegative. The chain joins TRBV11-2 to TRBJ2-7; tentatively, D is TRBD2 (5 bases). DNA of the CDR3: TGTGCCAGCAGCGCCTCCGGGGTGGTCTACGAGCAGTACTTC. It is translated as CASSASGVVYEQYF.